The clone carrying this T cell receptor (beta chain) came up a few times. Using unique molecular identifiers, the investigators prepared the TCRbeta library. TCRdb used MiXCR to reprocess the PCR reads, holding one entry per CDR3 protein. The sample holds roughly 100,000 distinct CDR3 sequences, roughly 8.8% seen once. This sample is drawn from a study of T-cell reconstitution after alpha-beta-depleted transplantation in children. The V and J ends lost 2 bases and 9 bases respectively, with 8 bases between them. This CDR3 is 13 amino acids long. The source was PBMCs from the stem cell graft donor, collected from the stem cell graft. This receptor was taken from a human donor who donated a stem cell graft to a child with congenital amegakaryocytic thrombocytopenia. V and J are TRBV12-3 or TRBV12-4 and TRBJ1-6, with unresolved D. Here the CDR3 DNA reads TGTGCCAGCAGTTTAACGGTGGGTTCACCCCTCCACTTT. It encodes CASSLTVGSPLHF.